The clone carrying this T cell receptor beta chain occurred a few times. Its antigen is as yet unknown. TCRdb keeps only in-frame clones here, not all; method: immunoSEQ multiplex PCR. The repertoire holds about 120,000 clones, roughly 57% seen once, with 37% in the top ten. V was cut by 5 bases and J by 0 bases, with 7 bases left in between. The CDR3 runs 14 residues. Germline CDR1 is SNHLY and CDR2 is FYNNEI. The data derive from a study of cytotoxic CD8 clonotypes in ibrutinib-treated CLL. Overall study results and limits: Progressing patients had sampling times that differed from those of sustained-remission patients.

Sequencing used PBMCs, obtained after 24 months of ibrutinib treatment. This TCR was sampled from a human donor with chronic lymphocytic leukemia. The gene calls are TRBV2 and TRBJ1-4; the D is unclear. The chain's CDR3 is CASSLRATNEKLFF. CDR3 nucleotide sequence: TGTGCCAGCAGTCTCCGTGCAACTAATGAAAAACTGTTTTTT.